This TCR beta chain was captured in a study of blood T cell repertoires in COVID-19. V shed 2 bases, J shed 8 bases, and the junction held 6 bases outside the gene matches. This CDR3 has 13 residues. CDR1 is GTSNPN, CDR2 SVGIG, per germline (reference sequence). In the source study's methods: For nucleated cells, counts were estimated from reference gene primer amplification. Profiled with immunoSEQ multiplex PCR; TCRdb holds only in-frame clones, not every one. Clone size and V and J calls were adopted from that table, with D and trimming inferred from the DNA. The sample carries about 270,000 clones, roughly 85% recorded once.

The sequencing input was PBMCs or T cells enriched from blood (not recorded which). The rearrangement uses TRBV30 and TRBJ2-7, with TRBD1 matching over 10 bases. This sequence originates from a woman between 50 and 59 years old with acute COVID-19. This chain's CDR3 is CAWSTGTGVKQYF. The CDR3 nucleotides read TGTGCCTGGAGTACAGGGACAGGGGTAAAGCAGTACTTC.